Listed below are T cell receptor beta chains from one sample, sequenced in a study of blood T cell repertoires in COVID-19. Produced via immunoSEQ multiplex PCR; TCRdb's table is partial and in-frame only. Here the sample spans 25,000 to 35,000 clones, 81% being singletons. The source material was peripheral blood. The receptors stem from a woman aged 60 to 75 with acute or convalescent COVID-19. Each CDR3 is given with its conserved first and last residue. Fields, in order: CDR3 length, V gene, clone size, D gene, J gene, CDR3 protein, CDR3 DNA. The D gene is left open where the match is weak. The listing skips clone size in some rows; elsewhere it reads once, few, many or a size class.

CDR3 length: 16; V gene: TRBV30; clone size: .; D gene: .; J gene: TRBJ2-3; CDR3 protein: CAWSPGTRASTDTQYF; CDR3 DNA: TGTGCCTGGAGTCCAGGGACTCGTGCATCCACAGATACGCAGTATTTT
CDR3 length: 16; V gene: TRBV18; clone size: few; D gene: TRBD2; J gene: TRBJ2-1; CDR3 protein: CASSLPQRGSYNEQFF; CDR3 DNA: TGTGCCAGCTCCCTCCCTCAGCGGGGGTCCTACAATGAGCAGTTCTTC
CDR3 length: 13; V gene: TRBV4-1; clone size: .; D gene: TRBD1; J gene: TRBJ2-1; CDR3 protein: CASSPPGGNEQFF; CDR3 DNA: TGCGCCAGCAGCCCCCCAGGGGGCAATGAGCAGTTCTTC
CDR3 length: 16; V gene: TRBV24-1; clone size: .; D gene: TRBD2; J gene: TRBJ2-1; CDR3 protein: CATSDLAGGPSNEQFF; CDR3 DNA: TGTGCCACCAGTGATTTAGCGGGGGGGCCGAGTAATGAGCAGTTCTTC
CDR3 length: 16; V gene: TRBV7-2; clone size: .; D gene: TRBD1; J gene: TRBJ1-5; CDR3 protein: CASSFWDRGPNQPQHF; CDR3 DNA: TGTGCCAGCAGCTTTTGGGACAGGGGGCCCAATCAGCCCCAGCATTTT
CDR3 length: 16; V gene: TRBV5-4; clone size: .; D gene: .; J gene: TRBJ2-3; CDR3 protein: CASSPSGGVGTDTQYF; CDR3 DNA: TGTGCCAGCAGCCCCTCGGGGGGCGTAGGCACAGATACGCAGTATTTT
CDR3 length: 12; V gene: TRBV29-1; clone size: .; D gene: TRBD1; J gene: TRBJ2-5; CDR3 protein: CSVPTGAGTQYF; CDR3 DNA: TGCAGCGTTCCGACAGGGGCAGGGACCCAGTACTTC
CDR3 length: 12; V gene: TRBV10-2; clone size: .; D gene: .; J gene: TRBJ2-7; CDR3 protein: CASTGTTYEQYF; CDR3 DNA: TGCGCCAGCACCGGGACAACCTACGAGCAGTACTTC
CDR3 length: 15; V gene: TRBV9; clone size: .; D gene: .; J gene: TRBJ2-7; CDR3 protein: CASSVDQGLTYEQYF; CDR3 DNA: TGTGCCAGCAGCGTAGATCAAGGACTGACCTACGAGCAGTACTTC
CDR3 length: 15; V gene: TRBV14; clone size: .; D gene: .; J gene: TRBJ1-2; CDR3 protein: CASSREGAANYGYTF; CDR3 DNA: TGTGCCAGCAGCCGGGAGGGCGCAGCTAACTATGGCTACACCTTC
CDR3 length: 15; V gene: TRBV30; clone size: .; D gene: TRBD2; J gene: TRBJ2-1; CDR3 protein: CAWTIGLAGNNEQFF; CDR3 DNA: TGTGCCTGGACGATAGGACTAGCGGGGAACAATGAGCAGTTCTTC
CDR3 length: 15; V gene: TRBV5-1; clone size: .; D gene: TRBD1; J gene: TRBJ1-5; CDR3 protein: CASSVTGGENQPQHF; CDR3 DNA: TGCGCCAGCAGCGTAACAGGGGGGGAAAATCAGCCCCAGCATTTT
CDR3 length: 14; V gene: TRBV18; clone size: .; D gene: .; J gene: TRBJ1-1; CDR3 protein: CASSPSSRNTEAFF; CDR3 DNA: TGTGCCAGCTCACCATCTTCGAGAAACACTGAAGCTTTCTTT
CDR3 length: 14; V gene: TRBV29-1; clone size: .; D gene: .; J gene: TRBJ2-1; CDR3 protein: CSVPGTKDYNEQFF; CDR3 DNA: TGCAGCGTTCCCGGGACAAAAGATTACAATGAGCAGTTCTTC
CDR3 length: 15; V gene: TRBV5-1; clone size: .; D gene: TRBD1; J gene: TRBJ2-7; CDR3 protein: CASSLTGTGTYEQYF; CDR3 DNA: TGCGCCAGCAGCTTGACCGGGACAGGGACCTACGAGCAGTACTTC
CDR3 length: 12; V gene: TRBV11-2; clone size: .; D gene: .; J gene: TRBJ2-3; CDR3 protein: CASSLALAQEYF; CDR3 DNA: TGTGCCAGCAGCTTAGCGCTTGCACAGGAGTATTTT
CDR3 length: 14; V gene: TRBV3-1/TRBV3-2; clone size: .; D gene: .; J gene: TRBJ2-5; CDR3 protein: CASSQRDFPGLKYF; CDR3 DNA: TGTGCCAGCAGCCAACGAGACTTCCCGGGATTAAAGTACTTC
CDR3 length: 15; V gene: TRBV21-1; clone size: .; D gene: .; J gene: TRBJ2-2; CDR3 protein: CASSKVGLSTGELFF; CDR3 DNA: TGTGCCAGCAGCAAAGTAGGACTTTCTACCGGGGAGCTGTTTTTT
CDR3 length: 12; V gene: TRBV3-1/TRBV3-2; clone size: few; D gene: TRBD1; J gene: TRBJ2-4; CDR3 protein: CASRDRVNIQYF; CDR3 DNA: TGTGCCAGCCGGGACAGGGTGAACATTCAGTACTTC
CDR3 length: 15; V gene: TRBV4-1; clone size: .; D gene: TRBD1; J gene: TRBJ2-1; CDR3 protein: CASSLQDRAYNEQFF; CDR3 DNA: TGCGCCAGCAGCCTACAGGACAGGGCCTACAATGAGCAGTTCTTC
CDR3 length: 14; V gene: TRBV5-4; clone size: .; D gene: TRBD1; J gene: TRBJ2-7; CDR3 protein: CASSFRDRDYEQYF; CDR3 DNA: TGTGCCAGCAGCTTCCGGGACAGGGATTACGAGCAGTACTTC
CDR3 length: 16; V gene: TRBV10-1; clone size: .; D gene: TRBD1; J gene: TRBJ1-2; CDR3 protein: CASLKAGQGSGYGYTF; CDR3 DNA: TGCGCCAGCCTAAAGGCGGGACAGGGATCCGGCTATGGCTACACCTTC
CDR3 length: 17; V gene: TRBV28; clone size: .; D gene: TRBD1; J gene: TRBJ1-6; CDR3 protein: CASRPPTGQGTHSPLHF; CDR3 DNA: TGTGCCAGCAGACCCCCGACGGGACAGGGGACCCATTCACCCCTCCACTTT
CDR3 length: 14; V gene: TRBV6-5; clone size: .; D gene: TRBD1; J gene: TRBJ1-1; CDR3 protein: CASSQGGAGTEAFF; CDR3 DNA: TGTGCCAGCAGCCAAGGGGGCGCAGGTACTGAAGCTTTCTTT
CDR3 length: 14; V gene: TRBV6-5; clone size: .; D gene: .; J gene: TRBJ1-5; CDR3 protein: CASSYRAGNQPQHF; CDR3 DNA: TGTGCCAGCTCATACAGGGCCGGCAATCAGCCCCAGCATTTT
CDR3 length: 16; V gene: TRBV4-1; clone size: .; D gene: .; J gene: TRBJ1-2; CDR3 protein: CASSPAGGGRNYGYTF; CDR3 DNA: TGCGCCAGCAGCCCGGCGGGTGGGGGGAGAAACTATGGCTACACCTTC
CDR3 length: 15; V gene: TRBV6-5; clone size: .; D gene: .; J gene: TRBJ2-1; CDR3 protein: CASSRQGPSYNEQFF; CDR3 DNA: TGTGCCAGCAGTAGGCAGGGCCCATCCTACAATGAGCAGTTCTTC
CDR3 length: 19; V gene: TRBV28; clone size: once; D gene: TRBD1; J gene: TRBJ1-2; CDR3 protein: CASSLVRGTGGMPNYGYTF; CDR3 DNA: TGTGCCAGCAGTTTAGTCCGCGGGACAGGGGGCATGCCTAACTATGGCTACACCTTC
CDR3 length: 17; V gene: TRBV24-1; clone size: once; D gene: TRBD2; J gene: TRBJ2-1; CDR3 protein: CATSDLTTSGGINEQFF; CDR3 DNA: TGTGCCACCAGTGATTTAACGACTAGCGGGGGAATCAATGAGCAGTTCTTC
CDR3 length: 17; V gene: TRBV3-1/TRBV3-2; clone size: .; D gene: TRBD2; J gene: TRBJ2-5; CDR3 protein: CASSQHVRRGGQETQYF; CDR3 DNA: TGTGCCAGCAGCCAACACGTGAGGCGGGGGGGACAAGAGACCCAGTACTTC
CDR3 length: 20; V gene: TRBV18; clone size: once; D gene: TRBD1; J gene: TRBJ1-5; CDR3 protein: CASSLVSGTGGYGRNQPQHF; CDR3 DNA: TGTGCCAGCTCACTAGTTTCCGGGACAGGGGGCTATGGGCGCAATCAGCCCCAGCATTTT
CDR3 length: 17; V gene: TRBV28; clone size: .; D gene: TRBD1; J gene: TRBJ1-5; CDR3 protein: CASTGGQGGYSNQPQHF; CDR3 DNA: TGTGCCAGCACTGGGGGACAGGGAGGCTATAGCAATCAGCCCCAGCATTTT
CDR3 length: 16; V gene: TRBV18; clone size: .; D gene: .; J gene: TRBJ2-5; CDR3 protein: CASSPLGLGGRETQYF; CDR3 DNA: TGTGCCAGCTCACCCCTGGGACTAGGGGGCCGAGAGACCCAGTACTTC
CDR3 length: 14; V gene: TRBV3-1/TRBV3-2; clone size: .; D gene: TRBD1; J gene: TRBJ1-4; CDR3 protein: CASSLQGLGEKLFF; CDR3 DNA: TGTGCCAGCAGCTTACAGGGGTTAGGTGAAAAACTGTTTTTT
CDR3 length: 12; V gene: TRBV29-1; clone size: .; D gene: TRBD2; J gene: TRBJ2-7; CDR3 protein: CSVLTSGYEQYF; CDR3 DNA: TGCAGCGTTTTGACTAGCGGCTACGAGCAGTACTTC
CDR3 length: 16; V gene: TRBV11-1; clone size: .; D gene: TRBD2; J gene: TRBJ2-5; CDR3 protein: CASSLARRGGQETQYF; CDR3 DNA: TGTGCCAGCAGCTTAGCTCGGCGGGGGGGCCAAGAGACCCAGTACTTC
CDR3 length: 14; V gene: TRBV9; clone size: .; D gene: .; J gene: TRBJ1-4; CDR3 protein: CASNVGLTNEKLFF; CDR3 DNA: TGTGCCAGCAACGTAGGGCTTACTAATGAAAAACTGTTTTTT
CDR3 length: 15; V gene: TRBV5-1; clone size: .; D gene: TRBD2; J gene: TRBJ2-2; CDR3 protein: CASSGERGITGELFF; CDR3 DNA: TGCGCCAGCAGCGGGGAGCGGGGAATAACCGGGGAGCTGTTTTTT
CDR3 length: 16; V gene: TRBV18; clone size: few; D gene: TRBD1; J gene: TRBJ1-2; CDR3 protein: CASSPIPDRVNYGYTF; CDR3 DNA: TGTGCCAGCTCACCTATCCCGGACAGGGTAAACTATGGCTACACCTTC
CDR3 length: 14; V gene: TRBV10-2; clone size: .; D gene: TRBD1; J gene: TRBJ2-1; CDR3 protein: CASSEDRGGNEQFF; CDR3 DNA: TGCGCCAGCAGTGAGGACAGGGGGGGCAATGAGCAGTTCTTC
CDR3 length: 15; V gene: TRBV24-1; clone size: .; D gene: TRBD1; J gene: TRBJ1-4; CDR3 protein: CATSDWTGGGEKLFF; CDR3 DNA: TGTGCCACCAGTGATTGGACAGGGGGCGGTGAAAAACTGTTTTTT
CDR3 length: 11; V gene: TRBV20-1; clone size: .; D gene: .; J gene: TRBJ2-5; CDR3 protein: CSARERETQYF; CDR3 DNA: TGCAGTGCTAGAGAGCGGGAGACCCAGTACTTC
CDR3 length: 14; V gene: TRBV6-5; clone size: .; D gene: TRBD2; J gene: TRBJ2-5; CDR3 protein: CASSKSGGQGTQYF; CDR3 DNA: TGTGCCAGCAGCAAAAGCGGGGGGCAAGGGACCCAGTACTTC
CDR3 length: 13; V gene: TRBV2; clone size: .; D gene: TRBD1; J gene: TRBJ1-2; CDR3 protein: CATAVPGQGLILF; CDR3 DNA: TGTGCCACCGCCGTCCCTGGACAGGGTTTAATCCTCTTC
CDR3 length: 17; V gene: TRBV5-8; clone size: .; D gene: TRBD1; J gene: TRBJ2-1; CDR3 protein: CASSLAWGQISYNEQFF; CDR3 DNA: TGTGCCAGCAGCTTGGCCTGGGGACAGATCTCCTACAATGAGCAGTTCTTC
CDR3 length: 14; V gene: TRBV3-1/TRBV3-2; clone size: .; D gene: TRBD1; J gene: TRBJ1-6; CDR3 protein: CASSIGTENSPLHF; CDR3 DNA: TGTGCCAGCAGCATCGGGACAGAAAATTCACCCCTCCACTTT
CDR3 length: 16; V gene: TRBV2; clone size: .; D gene: TRBD2; J gene: TRBJ2-1; CDR3 protein: CASSEGVAGGDNEQFF; CDR3 DNA: TGTGCCAGCAGTGAAGGAGTTGCGGGGGGAGACAATGAGCAGTTCTTC
CDR3 length: 12; V gene: TRBV29-1; clone size: .; D gene: .; J gene: TRBJ2-4; CDR3 protein: CSVGQFQNIQYF; CDR3 DNA: TGCAGCGTTGGGCAGTTCCAAAACATTCAGTACTTC
CDR3 length: 13; V gene: TRBV5-5; clone size: .; D gene: TRBD1; J gene: TRBJ1-6; CDR3 protein: CASRRDRNSPLHF; CDR3 DNA: TGTGCCAGCAGAAGGGACAGAAATTCACCCCTCCACTTT
CDR3 length: 11; V gene: TRBV30; clone size: .; D gene: .; J gene: TRBJ1-1; CDR3 protein: CAWSVQYEAFF; CDR3 DNA: TGTGCCTGGAGTGTACAGTATGAAGCTTTCTTT
CDR3 length: 15; V gene: TRBV27; clone size: .; D gene: .; J gene: TRBJ2-5; CDR3 protein: CASSLWGGTVETQYF; CDR3 DNA: TGTGCCAGCAGTTTATGGGGCGGGACAGTCGAGACCCAGTACTTC
CDR3 length: 15; V gene: TRBV7-9; clone size: .; D gene: .; J gene: TRBJ1-5; CDR3 protein: CASSLAGRENQPQHF; CDR3 DNA: TGTGCCAGCAGCTTAGCGGGGAGGGAGAATCAGCCCCAGCATTTT
CDR3 length: 13; V gene: TRBV7-3; clone size: .; D gene: TRBD1; J gene: TRBJ1-2; CDR3 protein: CASSPNRGDGYTF; CDR3 DNA: TGTGCCAGCAGCCCTAACAGGGGAGATGGCTACACCTTC
CDR3 length: 12; V gene: TRBV7-9; clone size: .; D gene: .; J gene: TRBJ1-3; CDR3 protein: CASSRGRNTIYF; CDR3 DNA: TGTGCCAGCAGCAGAGGGAGAAACACCATATATTTT
CDR3 length: 14; V gene: TRBV29-1; clone size: .; D gene: .; J gene: TRBJ1-2; CDR3 protein: CSVVFPGQGYGYTF; CDR3 DNA: TGCAGCGTTGTTTTCCCCGGCCAGGGCTATGGCTACACCTTC
CDR3 length: 12; V gene: TRBV28; clone size: .; D gene: TRBD1; J gene: TRBJ1-2; CDR3 protein: CASRGQPYGYTF; CDR3 DNA: TGTGCCAGCCGGGGACAGCCGTATGGCTACACCTTC
CDR3 length: 14; V gene: TRBV19; clone size: .; D gene: .; J gene: TRBJ1-4; CDR3 protein: CASSTGWRGEKLFF; CDR3 DNA: TGTGCCAGTAGTACTGGATGGAGAGGCGAAAAACTGTTTTTT
CDR3 length: 13; V gene: TRBV29-1; clone size: .; D gene: .; J gene: TRBJ2-5; CDR3 protein: CSVARHGQETQYF; CDR3 DNA: TGCAGCGTGGCCCGACATGGGCAAGAGACCCAGTACTTC